These 14 T cell receptor beta chains came from one sample sequenced in a study of tumor-infiltrating lymphocytes in primary liver carcinoma (dated 2017 in TCRdb). Total RNA and DNA were co-extracted from about 20-30 mg of bulk tissue with the AllPrep DNA/RNA mini kit, without cell sorting. The sequencer listed for this sample is Illumina HiSeq 2500. A constant-region primer and ProtoScript II reverse transcriptase were used to reverse-transcribe TCRbeta-specific cDNA from approximately 550 ng total RNA. The TCRbeta libraries were prepared through three rounds of nested multiplex PCR following a slightly modified ARM-PCR procedure. Each of the first two PCR rounds ran for nine to ten cycles and used multiplex TRBV1-TRBV30 forward primers together with a Cbeta reverse primer. TCRdb trimmed the raw reads at Q25, called clones with MiXCR and kept productive beta chains. Every distinct CDR3 protein forms one entry, paired with its most common genes and DNA. The sample includes about 35,000 distinct CDR3 sequences, with roughly 74% observed a single time. The top ten clones comprise about 15% of the sample.

The sequenced sample consisted of liver tumor tissue from sampling region 4. The label giving this sample's cell subset or site can be read as: tumor region T4, right-lateral pole. The source is a man aged 35 to 55 with primary liver carcinoma and hepatitis B virus infection.

A single count supports this clonotype. The junction departs from germline at one end; a sequencing error may be responsible. J is TRBJ2-3 and V is TRBV7-9; possibly TRBD2 for D (6 bases). Per germline, CDR1 SEHNR and CDR2 FQNEAQ (reference sequence). CDR3 size: 14 residues. The CDR3 DNA follows: TGTGCCAGCAACCAGGAGACGGGAGCCGATACGCAGTGTTTT. Translating gives CASNQETGADTQCF.

This chain uses TRBV30 with TRBJ2-7, with D perhaps matching TRBD2 (5 bases). Germline CDR1 and CDR2: GTSNPN and SVGIG (reference sequence). V was cut by 2 bases and J by 5 bases, with 19 bases left in between. CDR3 size: 15 residues. As DNA, the CDR3 is TGTGCCTGGAGTCCTCTAGCACGAGGGCCCAACGAGCAGTACTTC. It specifies CAWSPLARGPNEQYF.

Comments on this clonotype: One end of the junction fails to match germline, which may point to a read error. This chain connects TRBV30 to TRBJ2-5, with TRBD1 as a possible D gene (5 bases). The CDR3 runs 14 residues. Germline CDR1 GTSNPN, CDR2 SVGIG (reference sequence). The DNA of the CDR3 is TGTGCCTGGAGTAGGGGATTGGTCCAAGAGACCCGGTACTTC. Its translation is CAWSRGLVQETRYF.

Worth noting for this clonotype: The germline gene is not matched at one end of the junction; a read error may be the cause. The rearrangement uses TRBV11-3 and TRBJ2-1, with no clear D. Germline lookup yields CDR1 SGHNT and CDR2 YENEEA. This CDR3 has 12 residues. CDR3 loop: CVSSLNANEQFF. In DNA, the CDR3 is TGTGTGAGCAGCTTAAATGCCAATGAGCAGTTTTTC.

With respect to this clonotype: No conserved phenylalanine or tryptophan is present at the end of the CDR3, so a read error is the likely explanation. The chain combines TRBV11-2 with TRBJ2-7, with D perhaps matching TRBD1 (5 bases). Germline loops: CDR1 SGHAT, CDR2 FQNNGV. Trimming took 8 bases from V and 0 from J, leaving 14 bases between them. The CDR3 spans 14 residues. DNA for the CDR3: TGTGCCAGCGGCCCTAACAGGAACTCCTACGAGCAGTACTCC. Protein sequence: CASGPNRNSYEQYS.

This chain joins TRBV30 and TRBJ2-3; D gene ambiguous. V was pared by 8 bases and J by 0 bases, with 18 bases between. CDR1 is GTSNPN and CDR2 is SVGIG in the germline V gene (reference sequence). The CDR3 totals 15 residues. For the CDR3, the DNA is TGTGCCAGGACCCGTCTGGCGGTCAGCACAGATACGCAGTATTTT. Its translation is CARTRLAVSTDTQYF.

As regards this clonotype: One junction end does not reproduce the germline sequence, and a read error may be involved. This chain joins TRBV4-1 and TRBJ2-1; 11 nucleotides line up with TRBD2. Germline V gene sequence: CDR1 MGHRA, CDR2 YSYEKL. CDR3 size: 17 residues. DNA for the CDR3: TGCACCAGCAACCCCAGAGGGGTAGCGGGAGGGCGTAGTGAGCAGTTATTC. Its translation: CTSNPRGVAGGRSEQLF.

To note about this clonotype: The missing conserved phenylalanine or tryptophan at the end of this CDR3 makes a read error likely. The chain uses TRBV29-1 and TRBJ2-7; the D call may be TRBD1 or TRBD2 (5 bases each). The CDR3 runs to 16 residues. The germline V gene has CDR1 SQVTM and CDR2 ANQGSEA. V was clipped by 7 bases and J by 4 bases, with 26 bases between them. The CDR3 region is CSAMTTGTGTPYEQYI. Here the CDR3 DNA reads TGCAGCGCCATGACAACTGGGACCGGCACTCCATACGAGCAGTACATC.

This clonotype was found many times. The chain has TRBV5-1 and TRBJ1-4, with a weak D call TRBD1 (5 bases). V lost 4 bases and J 4 bases, leaving 11 bases between the germline ends. CDR1 is SGHRS and CDR2 is YFSETQ in the germline V gene. The CDR3 length is 14 residues. CDR3 coding DNA: TGCGCCAGCAGCCTCAATGGGGGTAATGAAAAACTGTTTTTT. It is translated as CASSLNGGNEKLFF.

As regards this clonotype: At one of its ends the junction is not consistent with the germline gene, which may arise from a read error. The CDR3 protein is CAGSAVGGNRPQHF. The CDR3 DNA follows: TGTGCCGGCAGCGCGGTAGGGGGCAATCGGCCCCAGCATTTT. The V and J genes are TRBV2 and TRBJ1-5, with 7 bases identical to TRBD1. The CDR3 consists of 14 residues. CDR1 SNHLY and CDR2 FYNNEI come from the germline V gene.

A word on this clonotype: The junction differs from germline at one of its ends, possibly a read error. The gene calls are TRBV4-2 and TRBJ2-2; weak D call: TRBD2 (6 bases). CDR1 and CDR2 (germline): LGHNA, YNFKEQ. This CDR3 spans 17 amino acids. The chain's CDR3 is CASSQGGLARDFGELFF. In DNA form, the CDR3 reads TGTGCCAGCAGCCAAGGGGGTCTAGCGAGAGATTTCGGGGAACTGTTTTTT.

This clonotype appeared many times. The chain has TRBV7-6 and TRBJ2-5; the match to TRBD2 covers 11 bases. The ends lost 4 bases at V and 5 bases at J; junction bases unmatched: 6. There are 15 residues in the CDR3. Germline lookup yields CDR1 SGHVS and CDR2 FNYEAQ. Here the CDR3 reads CASSSLLAGAETQYF. CDR3 DNA: TGTGCCAGCAGCTCGTTACTAGCGGGAGCCGAGACCCAGTACTTC.

This sequence joins TRBV11-3 and TRBJ2-1, with D perhaps TRBD1 (5 bases). Germline V gene lookup returns CDR1 SGHNT and CDR2 YENEEA. CDR3 length equals 14 residues. The CDR3 nucleotides are TGTGTCAACAGCTTAGGGGTCATCAACAATGAGCAGTTCTTC. Protein sequence: CVNSLGVINNEQFF.

This clonotype was picked up a small number of times. Lacking the conserved final phenylalanine or tryptophan, this CDR3 likely reflects a read error. V is TRBV6-2 or TRBV6-3 and J is TRBJ2-7; D ambiguous. The CDR3 is 16 residues long. V was cut by 0 bases and J by 1 base, with 13 bases left in between. Germline lookup yields CDR1 MNHEY and CDR2 SVGEGT. CDR3 sequence reads: CASSYSSINYSYEQYL. The CDR3 DNA follows: TGTGCCAGCAGTTACTCGAGTATCAACTATTCCTACGAGCAGTACCTC.